The clone carrying this T cell receptor beta chain was seen a handful of times. Its antigen is as yet unknown. These data originate in a study of T cell responses to AZD1222 COVID-19 vaccine. Study results and limitations: Females made up more of the donors, who were largely white British, and clonal diversity may have come out too low. Nearly half of spike-specific TCRs reportedly go after variant regions that carry no mutations.

Assay: immunoSEQ multiplex PCR; the TCRdb copy retains only in-frame clones and omits some. Here the sample spans more than 110,000 clones, approximately 85% being singletons. The sequencing used peripheral blood, collected on day 0 of AZD1222 vaccination. This TCR came from an adult in good health.

The CDR3 region is CASSYRWQGGNQPQHF. The CDR3 coding sequence is TGTGCCAGCAGTTACCGGTGGCAGGGAGGCAATCAGCCCCAGCATTTT. This chain links TRBV28 with TRBJ1-5; maybe TRBD1 (5 bases). The CDR3 extends over 16 amino acids. V shed 4 bases and J shed 2 bases, with 15 bases lying between them. From germline, CDR1 is MDHEN and CDR2 SYDVKM.